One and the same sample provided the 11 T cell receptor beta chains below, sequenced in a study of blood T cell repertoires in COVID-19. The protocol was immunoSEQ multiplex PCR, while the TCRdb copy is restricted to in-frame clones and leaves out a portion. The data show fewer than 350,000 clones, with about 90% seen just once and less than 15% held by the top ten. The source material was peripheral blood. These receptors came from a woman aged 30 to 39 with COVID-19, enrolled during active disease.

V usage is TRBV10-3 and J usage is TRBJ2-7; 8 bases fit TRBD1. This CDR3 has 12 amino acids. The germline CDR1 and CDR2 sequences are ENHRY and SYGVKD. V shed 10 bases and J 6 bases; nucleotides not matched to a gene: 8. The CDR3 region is CATLDRVGEQYF. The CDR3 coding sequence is TGTGCCACTCTGGACAGGGTGGGCGAGCAGTACTTC.

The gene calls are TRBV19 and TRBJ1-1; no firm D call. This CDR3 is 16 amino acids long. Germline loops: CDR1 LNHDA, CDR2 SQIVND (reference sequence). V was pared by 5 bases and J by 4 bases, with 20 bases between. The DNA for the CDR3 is TGTGCCAGTAGTGGCCATACCGGGAGCCTGATCACTGAAGCTTTCTTT. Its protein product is CASSGHTGSLITEAFF.

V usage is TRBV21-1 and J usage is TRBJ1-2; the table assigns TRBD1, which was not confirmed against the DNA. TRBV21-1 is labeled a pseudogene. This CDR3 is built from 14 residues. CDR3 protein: CASSKVGTVHGYTF. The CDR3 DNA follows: TGTGCCAGCAGCAAAGTTGGGACAGTACATGGCTACACCTTC.

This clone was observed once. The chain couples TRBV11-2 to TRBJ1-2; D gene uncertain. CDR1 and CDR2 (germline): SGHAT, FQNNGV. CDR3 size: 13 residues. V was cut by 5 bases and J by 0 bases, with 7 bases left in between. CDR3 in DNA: TGTGCCAGCAGCCCTAGAGCTAACTATGGCTACACCTTC. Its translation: CASSPRANYGYTF.

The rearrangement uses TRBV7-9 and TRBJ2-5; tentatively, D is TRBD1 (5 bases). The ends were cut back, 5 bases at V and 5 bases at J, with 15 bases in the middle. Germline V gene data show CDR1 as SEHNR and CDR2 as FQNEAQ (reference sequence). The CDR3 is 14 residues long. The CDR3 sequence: CASSLGGARETQYF. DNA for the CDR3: TGTGCCAGCAGCCTGGGTGGGGCCAGGGAGACCCAGTACTTC.

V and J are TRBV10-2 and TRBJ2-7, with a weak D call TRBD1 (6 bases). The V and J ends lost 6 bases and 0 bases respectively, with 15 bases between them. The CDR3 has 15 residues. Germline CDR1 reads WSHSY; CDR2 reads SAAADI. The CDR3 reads CASRAPQGNSYEQYF. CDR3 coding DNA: TGCGCCAGCAGGGCACCACAGGGAAACTCCTACGAGCAGTACTTC.

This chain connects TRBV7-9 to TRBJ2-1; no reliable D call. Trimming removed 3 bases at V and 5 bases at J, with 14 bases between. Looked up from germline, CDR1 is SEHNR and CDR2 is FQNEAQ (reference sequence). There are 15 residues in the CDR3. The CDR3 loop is CASSLLQYVDNEQFF. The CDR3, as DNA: TGTGCCAGCAGCTTGTTACAGTATGTAGACAATGAGCAGTTCTTC.

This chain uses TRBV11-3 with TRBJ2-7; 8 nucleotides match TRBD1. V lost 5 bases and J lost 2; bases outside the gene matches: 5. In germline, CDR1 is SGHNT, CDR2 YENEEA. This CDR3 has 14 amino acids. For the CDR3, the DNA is TGTGCCAGCAGCCCTGACAGGGGAACCTACGAGCAGTACTTC. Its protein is CASSPDRGTYEQYF.

The CDR3 DNA reads as TGTGCCAGCAGTTCGACTAGCGGGGGTCCCTACGAGCAGTACTTC. Its protein is CASSSTSGGPYEQYF. The chain combines TRBV6-5 with TRBJ2-7, with 12 bases that match TRBD2. The V and J ends lost 4 bases and 2 bases, in that order; junction bases with no gene match: 3. CDR1 is MNHEY, CDR2 SVGAGI, per germline. The CDR3 sequence is 15 residues long.

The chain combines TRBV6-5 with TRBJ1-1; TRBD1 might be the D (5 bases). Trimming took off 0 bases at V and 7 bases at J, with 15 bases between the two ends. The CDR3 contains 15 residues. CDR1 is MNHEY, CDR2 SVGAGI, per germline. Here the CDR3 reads CASSYSPWGGNEAFF. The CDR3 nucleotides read TGTGCCAGCAGTTACTCCCCCTGGGGGGGGAATGAAGCTTTCTTT.

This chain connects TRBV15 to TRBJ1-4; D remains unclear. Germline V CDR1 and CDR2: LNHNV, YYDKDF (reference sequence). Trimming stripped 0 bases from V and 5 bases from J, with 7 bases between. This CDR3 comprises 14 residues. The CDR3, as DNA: TGTGCCACCAGCAGAGACGTCGCGAATGAAAAACTGTTTTTT. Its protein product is CATSRDVANEKLFF.